Detailed here is one T cell receptor beta chain. Which cohort a participant joined came from the clinical history participants gave. Donors in Cohort 3 who had recovered were those with two negative PCRs, healthcare professional clearance, or resolution of their symptoms. Generated by immunoSEQ multiplex PCR, the TCRdb table keeps only in-frame clones and is missing some. Among around 300,000 clones listed, roughly 86% were seen once. This entry comes from a study of blood T cell repertoires in COVID-19. Across the study: Spain, Italy and the United States supplied samples that represented acute and convalescent COVID-19. Nucleic acid was either cDNA or gDNA, and it came from T cells, B-cell-depleted T cells, or PBMCs.

Trimming cost V 4 bases and J 1 base; bases outside gene matches: 9. Germline V gene data show CDR1 as GTSNPN and CDR2 as SVGIG (reference sequence). The CDR3 runs to 15 residues. The sequenced sample was PBMCs or T cells enriched from blood (not recorded which). The sequence was collected from a woman aged 18-29 years who had recovered from COVID-19. This chain connects TRBV30 to TRBJ1-1, with 7 bases that match TRBD1. The CDR3 DNA reads TGTGCCTGGAACCAAAGGGGACAGAAGAACACTGAAGCTTTCTTT. Translation: CAWNQRGQKNTEAFF.